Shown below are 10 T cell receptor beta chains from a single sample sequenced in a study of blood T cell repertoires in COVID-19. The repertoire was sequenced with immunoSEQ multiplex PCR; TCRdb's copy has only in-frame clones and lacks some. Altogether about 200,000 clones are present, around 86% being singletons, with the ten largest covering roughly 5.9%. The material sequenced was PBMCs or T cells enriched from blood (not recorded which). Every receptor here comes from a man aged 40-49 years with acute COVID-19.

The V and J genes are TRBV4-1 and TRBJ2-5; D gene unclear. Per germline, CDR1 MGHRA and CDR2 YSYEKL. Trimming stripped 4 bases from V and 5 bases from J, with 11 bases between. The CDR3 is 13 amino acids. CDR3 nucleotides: TGCGCCAGCAGCCGCCTAGAGTGGGAGACCCAGTACTTC. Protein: CASSRLEWETQYF.

CDR3 nucleotide sequence: TGTGCCAGCAGGGCCGGGTTCTCTGGAAACACCATATATTTT. Translating it yields CASRAGFSGNTIYF. V and J are TRBV2 and TRBJ1-3, with no clear D. Germline V gene data show CDR1 as SNHLY and CDR2 as FYNNEI. This CDR3 contains 14 residues. Trimming pared 6 bases from V and 0 bases from J, leaving 9 bases between.

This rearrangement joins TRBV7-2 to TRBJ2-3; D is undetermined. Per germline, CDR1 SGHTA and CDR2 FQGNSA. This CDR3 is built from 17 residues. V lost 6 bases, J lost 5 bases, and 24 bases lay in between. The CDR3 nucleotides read TGTGCCAGCAGTCCAATCATCAGCGCCCCCAGTGGAGATACGCAGTATTTT. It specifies CASSPIISAPSGDTQYF.

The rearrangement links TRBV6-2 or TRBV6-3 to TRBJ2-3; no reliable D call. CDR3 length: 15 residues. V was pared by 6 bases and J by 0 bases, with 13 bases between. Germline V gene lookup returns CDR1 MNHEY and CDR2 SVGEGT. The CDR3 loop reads CASSLIGSSTDTQYF. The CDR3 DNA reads TGTGCCAGCAGCTTGATCGGGTCTAGCACAGATACGCAGTATTTT.

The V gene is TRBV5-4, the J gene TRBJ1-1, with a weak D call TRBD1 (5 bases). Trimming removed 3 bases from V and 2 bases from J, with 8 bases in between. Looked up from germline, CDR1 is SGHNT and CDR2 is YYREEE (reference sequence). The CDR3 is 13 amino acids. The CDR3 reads CASSSGSNTEAFF. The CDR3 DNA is TGTGCCAGCAGCTCAGGGTCAAACACTGAAGCTTTCTTT.

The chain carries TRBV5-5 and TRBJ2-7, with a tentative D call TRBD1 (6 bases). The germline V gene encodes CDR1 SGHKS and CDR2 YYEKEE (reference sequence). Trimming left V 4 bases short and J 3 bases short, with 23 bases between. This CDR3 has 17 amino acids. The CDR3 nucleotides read TGTGCCAGCAGCGTCGAAATAAGGACAGTTACATTCTACGAGCAGTACTTC. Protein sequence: CASSVEIRTVTFYEQYF.

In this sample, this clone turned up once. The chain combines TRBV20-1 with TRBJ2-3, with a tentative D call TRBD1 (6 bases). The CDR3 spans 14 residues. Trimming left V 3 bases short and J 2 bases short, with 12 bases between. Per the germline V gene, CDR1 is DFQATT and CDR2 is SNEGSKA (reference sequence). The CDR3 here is CSASGRGVTDTQYF. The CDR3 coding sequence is TGCAGTGCTAGTGGCAGGGGAGTCACAGATACGCAGTATTTT.

The CDR3 spells CASSVRVVSWTEAFF. The CDR3 DNA reads TGTGCCAGCAGTGTCAGGGTCGTAAGTTGGACTGAAGCTTTCTTT. The V and J genes are TRBV2 and TRBJ1-1; D possibly corresponds to TRBD1 (5 bases). In germline, CDR1 is SNHLY, CDR2 FYNNEI. CDR3 length equals 15 residues. The germline V and J ends were trimmed by 4 bases and 5 bases, with 17 bases remaining between them.

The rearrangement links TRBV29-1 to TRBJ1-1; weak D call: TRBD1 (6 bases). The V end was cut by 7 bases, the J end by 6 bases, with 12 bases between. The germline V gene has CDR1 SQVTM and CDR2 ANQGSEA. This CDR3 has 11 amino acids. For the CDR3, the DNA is TGCAGCGCCACACAGGGTCCTGAAGCTTTCTTT. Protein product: CSATQGPEAFF.

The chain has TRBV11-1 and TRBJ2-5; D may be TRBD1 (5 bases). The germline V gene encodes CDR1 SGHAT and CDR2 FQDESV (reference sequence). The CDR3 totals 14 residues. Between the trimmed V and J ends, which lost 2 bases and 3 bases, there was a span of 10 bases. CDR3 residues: CASSLFPGKETQYF. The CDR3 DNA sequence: TGTGCCAGCAGCTTATTCCCAGGGAAAGAGACCCAGTACTTC. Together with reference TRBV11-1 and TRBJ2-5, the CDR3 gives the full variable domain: EAEVAQSPRYKITEKSQAVAFWCDPISGHATLYWYRQILGQGPELLVQFQDESVVDDSQLPKDRFSAERLKGVDSTLKIQPAELGDSAMYLCASSLFPGKETQYFGPGTRLLVL.